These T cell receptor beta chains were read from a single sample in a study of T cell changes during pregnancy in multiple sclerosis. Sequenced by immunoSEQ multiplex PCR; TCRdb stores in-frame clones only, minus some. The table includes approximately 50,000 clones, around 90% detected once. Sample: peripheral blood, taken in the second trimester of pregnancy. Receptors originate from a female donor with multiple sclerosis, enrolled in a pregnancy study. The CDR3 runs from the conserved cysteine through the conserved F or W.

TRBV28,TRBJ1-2,CASSYRDRAHGYTF
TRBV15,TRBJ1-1,CATSSYRNTEAFF
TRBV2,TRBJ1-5,CASRGTNNQPQHF
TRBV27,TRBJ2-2,CASSFSSVASGNTGELFF
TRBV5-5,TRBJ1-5,CASSLGGYQPQHF
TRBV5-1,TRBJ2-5,CASSQGLAGAVWAQYF
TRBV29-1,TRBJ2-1,CSVQTSDEQFF
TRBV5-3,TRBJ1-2,CARSWRTGNYGYTF
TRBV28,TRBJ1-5,CASSLGGGNQPQHF
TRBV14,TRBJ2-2,CASSQLRGTAGELFF
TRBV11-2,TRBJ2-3,CASSLVASGFTDTQYF
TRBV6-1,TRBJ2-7,CASSRLGQGKGEQYF
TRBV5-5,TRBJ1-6,CASSGDGGSPLHF
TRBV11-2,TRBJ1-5,CASSLVGRGNQPQHF
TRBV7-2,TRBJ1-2,CASSRGANYGYTF
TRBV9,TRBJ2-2,CASSVVDRGSGELFF
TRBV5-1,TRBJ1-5,CASSLEAVTEKNQPQHF
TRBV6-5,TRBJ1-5,CASCAGGGQPQHF
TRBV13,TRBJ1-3,CASSLAPQGFPGNTIYF
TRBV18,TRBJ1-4,CASSPKGTVGSTNEKLFF
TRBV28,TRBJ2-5,CASSLGVRGYVETQYF
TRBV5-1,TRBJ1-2,CASSPGQGHGYTF
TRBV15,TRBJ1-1,CATSYAGNTEAFF
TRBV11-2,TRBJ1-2,CASSSYRGREEGYTF
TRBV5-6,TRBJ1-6,CASSSPRGQNSPLHF
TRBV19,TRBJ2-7,CAAGQGFDEQYF
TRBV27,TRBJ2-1,CASTLMGAGGPEGNEQFF
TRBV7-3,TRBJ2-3,CASSLTGFTDTQYF
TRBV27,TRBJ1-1,CASSLSGRLFLNTEAFF
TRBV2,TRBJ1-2,CASSVSVYGYTF
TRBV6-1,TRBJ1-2,CASSGGGYTF
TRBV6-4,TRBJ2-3,CASSPSGGAADTQYF
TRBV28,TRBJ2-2,CAIKPGQRNTGELFF
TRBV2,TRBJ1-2,CASSHRDYGYTF
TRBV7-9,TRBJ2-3,CASSSGLAGVSDTQYF
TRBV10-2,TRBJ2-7,CASRVREGYEQYF
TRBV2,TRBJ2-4,CASDPGQGFLGAAKNIQYF
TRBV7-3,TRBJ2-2,CASSPQGPPLFTGELFF
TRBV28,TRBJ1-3,CASSRAGEVGNTIYF
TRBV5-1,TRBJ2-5,CASSLQAGGIQETQYF
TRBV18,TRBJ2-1,CASSPLSSGGAIDNEQFF
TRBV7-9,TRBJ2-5,CASSLTTSGWRETQYF
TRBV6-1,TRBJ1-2,CASSETRGGYGYTF
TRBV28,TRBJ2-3,CASPRDRDDLGDTQYF
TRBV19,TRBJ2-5,CASSINGETQYF
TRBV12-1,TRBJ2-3,CASSFKGGGASDTQYF
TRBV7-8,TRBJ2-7,CASSVNRVAYEQYF
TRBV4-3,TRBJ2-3,CASSQGGGALDTQYF
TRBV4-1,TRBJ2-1,CASSQRNRAGNEQFF
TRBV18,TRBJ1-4,CASSPIQAGTNEKLFF
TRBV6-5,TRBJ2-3,CASSYTLAGGLDTQYF
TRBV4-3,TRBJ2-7,CASSQRASGTGTSSYIYEQYF
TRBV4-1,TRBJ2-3,CASSQEIETSFADTQYF